The rows below give T cell receptor beta chains drawn from one sample of a study of blood T cell repertoires in COVID-19. Clones were sequenced by immunoSEQ multiplex PCR, and TCRdb holds only the in-frame ones, with some missing. The top ten hold about 3.3% of the sample, which has 200,000 to 250,000 clones, 82% seen once. The sequenced material came from PBMCs or T cells enriched from blood (not recorded which). The receptors come from a woman aged 60-75 years who had recovered from COVID-19. Both conserved end residues are part of each CDR3. A D gene is named only where the DNA matches it firmly. Size tells how often a clone was seen (once, few, many) or the class of an expanded clone, and some rows leave it out.

clone size: -
D gene: -
V gene: TRBV20-1
J gene: TRBJ1-1
CDR3 DNA: TGCAGTGCTCTCGAGACAGCTGAAGCTTTCTTT
CDR3 protein: CSALETAEAFF

clone size: -
D gene: TRBD2
V gene: TRBV6-2/TRBV6-3
J gene: TRBJ2-7
CDR3 DNA: TGTGCCAGCGGCCTTACAGGGACTAGCTTTCCGCAGTACTTC
CDR3 protein: CASGLTGTSFPQYF

clone size: -
D gene: TRBD1
V gene: TRBV6-5
J gene: TRBJ2-7
CDR3 DNA: TGTGCCAGCAGACCCCGTACAGGGGACGCCTACGAGCAGTACTTC
CDR3 protein: CASRPRTGDAYEQYF

clone size: few
D gene: -
V gene: TRBV12-3/TRBV12-4
J gene: TRBJ2-1
CDR3 DNA: TGTGCCAGCAGTTTAGCAGGGGCATCTAGGCAGTTCTTC
CDR3 protein: CASSLAGASRQFF

clone size: once
D gene: TRBD1
V gene: TRBV29-1
J gene: TRBJ2-4
CDR3 DNA: TGCAGCGCCTCGGGACAGGGGGCTAACATTCAGTACTTC
CDR3 protein: CSASGQGANIQYF

clone size: -
D gene: -
V gene: TRBV7-2
J gene: TRBJ2-5
CDR3 DNA: TGTGCCAGCAGCTTAGTTGGCGGGGGCGGGGGAGAGACCCAGTACTTC
CDR3 protein: CASSLVGGGGGETQYF

clone size: -
D gene: -
V gene: TRBV11-2
J gene: TRBJ2-1
CDR3 DNA: TGTGCCAGCAGCCAAGAGGGATGGGGGCAGTTCTTC
CDR3 protein: CASSQEGWGQFF

clone size: many
D gene: TRBD1
V gene: TRBV5-1
J gene: TRBJ1-1
CDR3 DNA: TGCGCCAGCAGCTTGGGCATGGGACAGGGCGATGAAGCTTTCTTT
CDR3 protein: CASSLGMGQGDEAFF

clone size: -
D gene: -
V gene: TRBV6-5
J gene: TRBJ2-7
CDR3 DNA: TGTGCCAGCAAGACGGACTCCGGCGAGCAGTACTTC
CDR3 protein: CASKTDSGEQYF

clone size: -
D gene: TRBD2
V gene: TRBV9
J gene: TRBJ2-1
CDR3 DNA: TGTGCCAGCAGCGTAGGACTAGCGGGGGGCCTCCTAGGGATCGATGAGCAGTTCTTC
CDR3 protein: CASSVGLAGGLLGIDEQFF

clone size: -
D gene: -
V gene: TRBV25-1
J gene: TRBJ1-4
CDR3 DNA: TGTGCCAGCAGTGCTCCGGCATGGGCGGGGGAAAAACTGTTTTTT
CDR3 protein: CASSAPAWAGEKLFF

clone size: -
D gene: TRBD1
V gene: TRBV7-9
J gene: TRBJ1-2
CDR3 DNA: TGTGCCAGCAGCCCAGGGGGCGGGGTCTATGGCTACACCTTC
CDR3 protein: CASSPGGGVYGYTF

clone size: -
D gene: TRBD1
V gene: TRBV6-5
J gene: TRBJ1-1
CDR3 DNA: TGTGCCAGCAGACGCGACAGGGGGCAAAATGAAGCTTTCTTT
CDR3 protein: CASRRDRGQNEAFF

clone size: -
D gene: TRBD1
V gene: TRBV19
J gene: TRBJ1-5
CDR3 DNA: TGTGCCAGTAGTATTTCCACAGGGGAATCTCAGCCCCAGCATTTT
CDR3 protein: CASSISTGESQPQHF

clone size: once
D gene: -
V gene: TRBV15
J gene: TRBJ2-1
CDR3 DNA: TGTGCCACCAGCAGAGGTCCCGGGACATCCTACAATGAGCAGTTCTTC
CDR3 protein: CATSRGPGTSYNEQFF

clone size: -
D gene: TRBD1
V gene: TRBV9
J gene: TRBJ1-1
CDR3 DNA: TGTGCCAGCAGCGTGGGGACAGCTAACACTGAAGCTTTCTTT
CDR3 protein: CASSVGTANTEAFF

clone size: -
D gene: -
V gene: TRBV14
J gene: TRBJ2-1
CDR3 DNA: TGTGCCAGCAGCCAAGATAGGTACGGGTTCAGCTCCTACAATGAGCAGTTCTTC
CDR3 protein: CASSQDRYGFSSYNEQFF

clone size: -
D gene: TRBD2
V gene: TRBV19
J gene: TRBJ2-5
CDR3 DNA: TGTGCCAGTACCAAAGGGAGCGGGGGGGCCCGGGGGACCCAGTACTTC
CDR3 protein: CASTKGSGGARGTQYF

clone size: -
D gene: TRBD1
V gene: TRBV5-6
J gene: TRBJ1-1
CDR3 DNA: TGTGCCAGCAGCTTCCGCGGACAGGGGAACACTGAAGCTTTCTTT
CDR3 protein: CASSFRGQGNTEAFF

clone size: once
D gene: -
V gene: TRBV9
J gene: TRBJ2-1
CDR3 DNA: TGTGCCAGCAGCGAGAGGGCGGGACCCTACAATGAGCAGTTCTTC
CDR3 protein: CASSERAGPYNEQFF

clone size: once
D gene: -
V gene: TRBV7-6
J gene: TRBJ2-2
CDR3 DNA: TGTGCCAGCAGCTTATCTACCGCTAGCTCGAACACCGGGGAGCTGTTTTTT
CDR3 protein: CASSLSTASSNTGELFF

clone size: -
D gene: -
V gene: TRBV7-9
J gene: TRBJ2-5
CDR3 DNA: TGTGCCAGCAGCGTCCGGAGGTGGGGTCAAGAGACCCAGTACTTC
CDR3 protein: CASSVRRWGQETQYF

clone size: -
D gene: TRBD2
V gene: TRBV7-9
J gene: TRBJ2-5
CDR3 DNA: TGTGCCAGCAGCTTGTACCTAGCGGGAGGAGGTGAGACCCAGTACTTC
CDR3 protein: CASSLYLAGGGETQYF

clone size: once
D gene: -
V gene: TRBV5-5
J gene: TRBJ2-1
CDR3 DNA: TGTGCCAGCAGCTCGGACACGTTCTCCTACAATGAGCAGTTCTTC
CDR3 protein: CASSSDTFSYNEQFF